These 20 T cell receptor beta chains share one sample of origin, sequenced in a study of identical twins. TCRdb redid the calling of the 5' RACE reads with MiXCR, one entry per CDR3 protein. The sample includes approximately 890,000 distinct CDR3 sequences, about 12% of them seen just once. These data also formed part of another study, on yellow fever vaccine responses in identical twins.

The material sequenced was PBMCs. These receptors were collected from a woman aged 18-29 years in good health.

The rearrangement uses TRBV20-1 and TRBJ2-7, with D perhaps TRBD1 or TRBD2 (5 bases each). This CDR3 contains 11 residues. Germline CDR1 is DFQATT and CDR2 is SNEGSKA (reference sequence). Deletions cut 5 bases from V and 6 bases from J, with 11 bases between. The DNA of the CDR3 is TGCAGTGCTGCGAGGGGAACCGAGCAGTACTTC. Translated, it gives CSAARGTEQYF.

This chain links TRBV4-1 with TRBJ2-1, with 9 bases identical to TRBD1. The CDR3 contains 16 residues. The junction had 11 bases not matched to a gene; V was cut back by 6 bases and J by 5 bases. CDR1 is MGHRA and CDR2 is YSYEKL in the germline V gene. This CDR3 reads CASSLTGGTTNNEQFF. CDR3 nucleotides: TGCGCCAGCAGTCTCACAGGGGGCACTACTAACAATGAGCAGTTCTTC.

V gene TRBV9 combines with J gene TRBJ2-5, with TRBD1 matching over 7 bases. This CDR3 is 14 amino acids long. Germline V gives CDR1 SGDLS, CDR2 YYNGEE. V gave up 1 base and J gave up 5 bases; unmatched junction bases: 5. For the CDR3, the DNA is TGTGCCAGCAGCGTAAGCCCAGGGGGTGAGACCCAGTACTTC. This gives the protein CASSVSPGGETQYF.

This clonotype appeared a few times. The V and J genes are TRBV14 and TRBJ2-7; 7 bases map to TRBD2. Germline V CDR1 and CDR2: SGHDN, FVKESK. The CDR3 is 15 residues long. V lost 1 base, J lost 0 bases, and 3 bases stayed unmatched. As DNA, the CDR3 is TGTGCCAGCAGCCAAGTGACTAGCCGCTCCTACGAGCAGTACTTC. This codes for CASSQVTSRSYEQYF.

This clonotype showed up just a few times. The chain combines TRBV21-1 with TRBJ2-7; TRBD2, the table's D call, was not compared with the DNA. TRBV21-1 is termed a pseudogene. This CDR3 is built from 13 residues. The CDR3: CASSSFTRDWQYF. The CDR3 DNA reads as TGTGCCAGCAGCTCCTTCACGAGGGACTGGCAGTACTTC.

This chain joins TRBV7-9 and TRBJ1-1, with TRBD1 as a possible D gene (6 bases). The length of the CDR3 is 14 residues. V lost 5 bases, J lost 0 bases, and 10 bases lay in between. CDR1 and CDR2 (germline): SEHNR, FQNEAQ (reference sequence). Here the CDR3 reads CASSMGHLNTEAFF. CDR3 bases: TGTGCCAGCAGCATGGGACACTTGAACACTGAAGCTTTCTTT.

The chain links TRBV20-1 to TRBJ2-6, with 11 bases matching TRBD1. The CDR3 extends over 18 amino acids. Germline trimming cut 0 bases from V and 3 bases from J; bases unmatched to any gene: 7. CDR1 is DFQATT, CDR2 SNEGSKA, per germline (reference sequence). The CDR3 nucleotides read TGCAGTGCTAGAGATCATGGGACAGGGGGAGGTGGGGCCAACGTCCTGACTTTC. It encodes CSARDHGTGGGGANVLTF.

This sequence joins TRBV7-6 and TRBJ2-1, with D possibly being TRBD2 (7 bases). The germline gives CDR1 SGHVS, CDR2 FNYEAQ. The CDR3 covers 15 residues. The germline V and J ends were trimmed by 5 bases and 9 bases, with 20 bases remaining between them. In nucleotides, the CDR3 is TGTGCCAGCAGCAAAGGGGGGGCGTTTTCGGTTGAGCAGTTCTTC. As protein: CASSKGGAFSVEQFF.

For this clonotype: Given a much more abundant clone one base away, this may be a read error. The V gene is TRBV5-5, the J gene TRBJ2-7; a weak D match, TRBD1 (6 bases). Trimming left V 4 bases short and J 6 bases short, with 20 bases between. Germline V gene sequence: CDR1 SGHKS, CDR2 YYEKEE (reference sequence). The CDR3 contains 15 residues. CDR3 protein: CASSIYRVVMGEQYV. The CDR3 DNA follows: TGTGCCAGCAGCATCTACAGGGTGGTTATGGGCGAGCAGTACGTC.

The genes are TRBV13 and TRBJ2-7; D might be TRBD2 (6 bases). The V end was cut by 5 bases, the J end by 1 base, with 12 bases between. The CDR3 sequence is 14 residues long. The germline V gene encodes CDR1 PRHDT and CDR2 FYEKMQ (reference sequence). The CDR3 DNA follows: TGTGCCAGCAGCCTTGCGGGGTTTTCCTACGAGCAGTACGTC. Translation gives CASSLAGFSYEQYV.

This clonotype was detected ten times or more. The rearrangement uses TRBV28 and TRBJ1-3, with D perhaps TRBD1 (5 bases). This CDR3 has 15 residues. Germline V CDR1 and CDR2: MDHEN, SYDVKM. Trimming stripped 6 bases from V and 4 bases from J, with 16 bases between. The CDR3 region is CASSRGRNVGNTIYF. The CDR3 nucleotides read TGTGCCAGCAGCCGGGGACGCAACGTCGGAAACACCATATATTTT.

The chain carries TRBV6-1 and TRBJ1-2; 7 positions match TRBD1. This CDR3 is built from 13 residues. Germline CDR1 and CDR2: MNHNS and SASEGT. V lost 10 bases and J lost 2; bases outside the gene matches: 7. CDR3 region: CATSGDRNYGYTF. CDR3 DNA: TGTGCCACCTCGGGGGACAGAAACTATGGCTACACCTTC.

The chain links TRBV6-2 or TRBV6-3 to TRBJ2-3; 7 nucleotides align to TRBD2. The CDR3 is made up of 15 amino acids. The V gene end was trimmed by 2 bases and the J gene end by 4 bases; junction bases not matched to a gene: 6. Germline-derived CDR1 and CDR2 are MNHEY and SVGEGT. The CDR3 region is CASSYGAGEADTQYF. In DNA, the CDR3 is TGTGCCAGCAGTTACGGGGCGGGAGAGGCAGATACGCAGTATTTT.

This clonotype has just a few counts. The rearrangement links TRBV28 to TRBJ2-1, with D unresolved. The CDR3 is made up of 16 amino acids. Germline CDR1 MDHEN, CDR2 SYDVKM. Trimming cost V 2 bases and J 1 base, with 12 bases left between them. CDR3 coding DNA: TGTGCCAGCAGTTTACCCCCCCCGGATTCCTACAATGAGCAGTTCTTC. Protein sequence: CASSLPPPDSYNEQFF.

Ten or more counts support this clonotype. DNA for the CDR3: TGCGCCAGCAGCCAAGATTGGTGGGACAGGGAATTCCCCATATATTTT. It specifies CASSQDWWDREFPIYF. The V call is TRBV4-1, the J call TRBJ1-3; 9 nucleotides match TRBD1. The CDR3 length is 16 residues. J was trimmed by 11 bases and V by 0 bases; bases with no gene match: 11. Germline CDR1 MGHRA, CDR2 YSYEKL.

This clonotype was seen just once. CDR3 in amino acids: CASSTSKGLEQYF. CDR3 in DNA: TGTGCCAGCAGCACCTCGAAGGGGCTCGAGCAGTACTTC. The rearrangement uses TRBV5-6 and TRBJ2-7; TRBD1 might be the D (5 bases). The length of the CDR3 is 13 residues. CDR1 and CDR2 (germline): SGHDT, YYEEEE. Trimming pared 4 bases from V and 6 bases from J, leaving 14 bases between.

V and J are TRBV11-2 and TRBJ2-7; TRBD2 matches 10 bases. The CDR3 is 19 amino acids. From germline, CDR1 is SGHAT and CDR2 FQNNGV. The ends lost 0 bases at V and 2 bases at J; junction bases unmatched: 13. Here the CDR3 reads CASSLEGASGSVFAYEQYF. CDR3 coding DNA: TGTGCCAGCAGCTTAGAGGGGGCTAGCGGGAGCGTGTTCGCCTACGAGCAGTACTTC.

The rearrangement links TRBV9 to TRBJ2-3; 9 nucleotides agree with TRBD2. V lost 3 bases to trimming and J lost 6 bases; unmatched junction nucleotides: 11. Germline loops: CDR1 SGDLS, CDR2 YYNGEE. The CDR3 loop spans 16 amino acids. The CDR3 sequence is CASSGAAGGPSDTQYF. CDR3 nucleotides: TGTGCCAGCAGCGGGGCGGCGGGGGGGCCGTCCGATACGCAGTATTTT.

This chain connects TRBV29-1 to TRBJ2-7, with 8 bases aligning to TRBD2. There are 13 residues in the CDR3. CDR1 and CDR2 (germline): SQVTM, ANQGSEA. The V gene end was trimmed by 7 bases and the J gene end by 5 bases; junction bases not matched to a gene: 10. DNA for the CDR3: TGCAGCGGTGGCGGGGGGCCCGACAACGAGCAGTACTTC. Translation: CSGGGGPDNEQYF.

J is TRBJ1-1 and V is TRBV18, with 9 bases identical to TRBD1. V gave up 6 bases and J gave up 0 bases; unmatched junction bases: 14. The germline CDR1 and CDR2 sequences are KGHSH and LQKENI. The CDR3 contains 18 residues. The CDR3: CASSAGAGTGILNTEAFF. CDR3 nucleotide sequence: TGTGCCAGCTCGGCGGGAGCCGGGACAGGGATCTTGAACACTGAAGCTTTCTTT.